The 30 T cell receptor beta chains below were found in one sample sequenced in a study of T-cell memory formation after mild COVID-19. A single record per CDR3 protein comes from TCRdb applying MiXCR to the 5' RACE reads. The profile shows roughly 370,000 distinct CDR3 sequences, approximately 15% of them singletons. The sample was PBMCs or a T cell subset sorted from them (not recorded which). Receptor source: a man between 18 and 29 years old who had mild COVID-19 (a few samples of this study predate the infection). Cell type and time point are not known.

The rearrangement joins TRBV4-2 to TRBJ2-7, with unresolved D. CDR1 is LGHNA and CDR2 is YNFKEQ in the germline V gene. This CDR3 region has 15 residues. Trimming pared 0 bases from V and 0 bases from J, leaving 9 bases between. Written as DNA, the CDR3 is TGTGCCAGCAGCCAAGAAAGAGGAAGCTCCTACGAGCAGTACTTC. Amino acids: CASSQERGSSYEQYF.

A few counts support this clonotype. The chain has TRBV4-3 and TRBJ2-5; D remains unclear. V dropped 0 bases and J dropped 2 bases, with 13 bases sitting between them. This CDR3 contains 16 residues. Germline values: CDR1 LGHNA, CDR2 YSLEER. CDR3 bases: TGCGCCAGCAGCCAAGAAGGGCCCTACGATCAAGAGACCCAGTACTTC. Amino acid sequence: CASSQEGPYDQETQYF.

This clonotype was counted at least ten times. The chain links TRBV12-3 or TRBV12-4 to TRBJ2-5; TRBD1 or TRBD2 may be the D gene (7 bases each). V lost 7 bases, J lost 3 bases, and 12 bases lay in between. CDR3 length: 13 residues. CDR3 bases: TGTGCCAGCATAGCAGGGGGGGAAGAGACCCAGTACTTC. Amino acids: CASIAGGEETQYF.

This clonotype was counted between two and nine times. The J gene is TRBJ2-5, the V gene TRBV4-1, with TRBD1 as a possible D gene (7 bases). Trimming took 4 bases from V and 5 from J, leaving 17 bases between them. Germline V gives CDR1 MGHRA, CDR2 YSYEKL. The CDR3 covers 15 residues. CDR3 sequence: CASSLRPGGGETQYF. The CDR3 bases are TGCGCCAGCAGCCTCCGGCCAGGGGGAGGCGAGACCCAGTACTTC.

The chain combines TRBV27 with TRBJ2-2, with 7 bases lining up with TRBD1. The CDR3 is 15 amino acids. Germline-derived CDR1 and CDR2 are MNHEY and SMNVEV (reference sequence). The J segment lost 4 bases and the V segment lost 6 bases, leaving 8 bases of the junction unmatched. CDR3 coding DNA: TGTGCCAGCAGCACGAGACAGGGAAGCACCGGGGAGCTGTTTTTT. Protein: CASSTRQGSTGELFF.

The rearrangement joins TRBV27 to TRBJ2-5; 7 bases are a match to TRBD1. This CDR3 is built from 11 residues. In germline, CDR1 is MNHEY, CDR2 SMNVEV (reference sequence). V lost 7 bases, J lost 7 bases, and 3 bases stayed unmatched. In nucleotides, the CDR3 is TGTGCCAGCACCTCAGGGGGGACCCAGTACTTC. Amino acid sequence: CASTSGGTQYF.

This clonotype was seen ten or more times. This chain joins TRBV12-3 or TRBV12-4 and TRBJ1-2; perhaps TRBD1 as D (6 bases). This CDR3 has 13 residues. Trimming removed 6 bases at V and 1 base at J, with 9 bases between. The CDR3: CASRPDSNYGYTF. For the CDR3, the DNA is TGTGCCAGCAGGCCGGACAGTAACTATGGCTACACCTTC.

This chain joins TRBV7-2 and TRBJ2-1, with D possibly matching TRBD2 (7 bases). This CDR3 is built from 15 residues. Germline CDR1 SGHTA, CDR2 FQGNSA. V lost 0 bases and J lost 9, with 15 bases in between. CDR3 in DNA: TGTGCCAGCAGCTTAGCGCGGGCGGGGGCGGGTGAGCAGTTCTTC. It translates to CASSLARAGAGEQFF.

This clonotype showed up just a few times. The genes are TRBV19 and TRBJ2-1; D possibly uses TRBD1 or TRBD2 (5 bases each). This CDR3 has 13 residues. Germline CDR1 is LNHDA and CDR2 is SQIVND (reference sequence). V lost 0 bases and J 14 bases, leaving 14 bases between the germline ends. The CDR3, as DNA: TGTGCCAGTAGTATAGATCATCTGAGGGGAGAGTTCTTC. Translating it yields CASSIDHLRGEFF.

The genes are TRBV6-1 and TRBJ1-6; weak D call: TRBD1 (5 bases). Germline CDR1 reads MNHNS; CDR2 reads SASEGT. V dropped 5 bases and J dropped 8 bases, with 13 bases sitting between them. The CDR3 spans 14 residues. The CDR3: CASSPREVDSPLHF. CDR3 in DNA: TGTGCCAGCAGTCCCAGGGAGGTGGATTCACCCCTCCACTTT.

This clonotype showed up many times. The gene calls are TRBV20-1 and TRBJ2-7; 8 bases are shared with TRBD1. The CDR3 totals 14 residues. V was pared by 6 bases and J by 3 bases, with 10 bases of the junction left unmatched. The germline V gene has CDR1 DFQATT and CDR2 SNEGSKA (reference sequence). CDR3 region: CSAKPGGSGYEQYV. DNA of the CDR3: TGCAGTGCAAAACCAGGGGGCTCTGGCTACGAGCAGTACGTC.

In its sample, this clonotype was seen a few times. The chain carries TRBV4-1 and TRBJ2-2, with a weak D call TRBD1 (5 bases). The CDR3 has 17 amino acids. The germline CDR1 and CDR2 sequences are MGHRA and YSYEKL. Trimming cost V 0 bases and J 0 bases, with 11 bases left between them. The chain's CDR3 is CASSQEGVEPNTGELFF. In DNA form, the CDR3 reads TGCGCCAGCAGCCAAGAAGGGGTCGAGCCGAACACCGGGGAGCTGTTTTTT.

This clonotype was observed a few times. The gene calls are TRBV27 and TRBJ2-3; D perhaps matches TRBD1 (5 bases). The CDR3 consists of 15 residues. Trimming pared 2 bases from V and 1 base from J, leaving 10 bases between. Looked up from germline, CDR1 is MNHEY and CDR2 is SMNVEV (reference sequence). This chain's CDR3 is CASSLGALGTDTQYF. The CDR3 nucleotides read TGTGCCAGCAGTTTAGGGGCCCTCGGCACAGATACGCAGTATTTT.

A few counts support this clonotype. The chain combines TRBV28 with TRBJ2-3; 10 bases map to TRBD1. The germline CDR1 and CDR2 sequences are MDHEN and SYDVKM. This CDR3 has 15 amino acids. V dropped 5 bases and J dropped 5; count of bases not matched to a gene: 7. The CDR3 sequence is CASSDPGQGKDTQYF. DNA of the CDR3: TGTGCCAGCAGTGATCCGGGACAGGGGAAAGATACGCAGTATTTT.

V is TRBV11-2 and J is TRBJ2-1; 10 bases map to TRBD1. Germline V gene sequence: CDR1 SGHAT, CDR2 FQNNGV. This CDR3 has 15 amino acids. The trim removed 4 bases at V and 8 bases at J, leaving 8 bases unmatched. CDR3 protein: CASSWGQGFLDEQFF. CDR3 DNA sequence: TGTGCCAGCAGCTGGGGACAGGGGTTTCTCGATGAGCAGTTCTTC. Full variable domain (rest looked up from reference TRBV11-2 and TRBJ2-1): EAGVAQSPRYKIIEKRQSVAFWCNPISGHATLYWYQQILGQGPKLLIQFQNNGVVDDSQLPKDRFSAERLKGVDSTLKIQPAKLEDSAVYLCASSWGQGFLDEQFFGPGTRLTVL.

The chain is built from TRBV5-6 and TRBJ1-5; 8 nucleotides align to TRBD1. Germline CDR1 reads SGHDT; CDR2 reads YYEEEE. The CDR3 runs 15 residues. The V segment lost 4 bases and the J segment 7 bases; nucleotides outside the gene matches: 10. CDR3 loop: CASSPGTGLRQPQHF. In nucleotides, the CDR3 is TGTGCCAGCAGCCCCGGGACAGGTCTTCGACAGCCCCAGCATTTT.

This clonotype was seen only a few times. The genes are TRBV20-1 and TRBJ1-6; D not certain. The V gene's germline CDR1 is DFQATT and CDR2 SNEGSKA (reference sequence). Between the trimmed V and J ends, which lost 4 bases and 14 bases, there was a span of 21 bases. The CDR3 has 14 amino acids. CDR3 amino acids: CSATRDGEGRALHF. CDR3 sequence (DNA): TGCAGTGCTACCCGGGATGGGGAGGGCAGAGCCCTCCACTTT.

This clonotype was detected only a few times. The CDR3 DNA reads TGCGCCAGCAGCTTGGTTGGGGGTTCAGGCTCTGAAGCTTTCTTT. Translation: CASSLVGGSGSEAFF. V gene TRBV5-1 combines with J gene TRBJ1-1; D possibly corresponds to TRBD1 (5 bases). Between the trimmed V and J ends, which lost 0 bases and 6 bases, there was a span of 15 bases. CDR3 length: 15 residues. Per germline, CDR1 SGHRS and CDR2 YFSETQ.

The chain uses TRBV6-6 and TRBJ2-7; D not certain. The CDR3 runs to 12 residues. The germline gives CDR1 MNHNY, CDR2 SVGAGI (reference sequence). V was clipped by 2 bases and J by 4 bases, with 6 bases between them. In nucleotides, the CDR3 is TGTGCCAGCAGTTACCTGGAATACGAGCAGTACTTC. Encoded protein: CASSYLEYEQYF.

The gene calls are TRBV6-2 or TRBV6-3 and TRBJ2-1; the D gene could be TRBD1 or TRBD2 (5 bases each). Germline loops: CDR1 MNHEY, CDR2 SVGEGT. With 5 bases removed from V and 14 bases from J, the gap between germline ends came to 16 bases. The CDR3 loop spans 12 amino acids. CDR3 nucleotide sequence: TGTGCCAGCAGTCAAACAGGTTTGCGGGAGTTCTTC. Amino acid sequence: CASSQTGLREFF.

The CDR3 is CASSRTGVTDTQYF. CDR3 coding DNA: TGTGCCAGCAGCCGGACAGGGGTCACAGATACGCAGTATTTT. The rearrangement uses TRBV11-3 and TRBJ2-3; TRBD1 agrees at 9 bases. Germline lookup yields CDR1 SGHNT and CDR2 YENEEA. The CDR3 has 14 amino acids. V was pared by 5 bases and J by 2 bases, with 2 bases of the junction left unmatched. Full variable domain (rest looked up from reference TRBV11-3 and TRBJ2-3): EAGVVQSPRYKIIEKKQPVAFWCNPISGHNTLYWYLQNLGQGPELLIRYENEEAVDDSQLPKDRFSAERLKGVDSTLKIQPAELGDSAVYLCASSRTGVTDTQYFGPGTRLTVL.

Written as DNA, the CDR3 is TGTGCCAGCAGCTTAAGCGGGGAAAACAATGAGCAGTTCTTC. This encodes CASSLSGENNEQFF. This chain connects TRBV7-2 to TRBJ2-1, with TRBD2 matching over 7 bases. The CDR3 spans 14 residues. Germline V lookup: CDR1 SGHTA, CDR2 FQGNSA. V shed 2 bases and J 5 bases; nucleotides not matched to a gene: 3.

This clonotype was counted a few times. V usage is TRBV4-1 and J usage is TRBJ1-3, with D perhaps matching TRBD1 (6 bases). The CDR3 spans 15 residues. CDR1 and CDR2 (germline): MGHRA, YSYEKL. Trimming shortened V by 1 base and J by 4 bases, and 11 bases separated the two germline ends. CDR3 loop: CASSQAGAGGNTIYF. The DNA for the CDR3 is TGCGCCAGCAGCCAAGCAGGGGCCGGGGGAAACACCATATATTTT.

The V gene is TRBV3-1, the J gene TRBJ2-1; D unclear. The CDR3 has 15 amino acids. V was trimmed by 5 bases and J by 2 bases, leaving 13 bases between them. Per the germline V gene, CDR1 is LGHDT and CDR2 is YNNKEL (reference sequence). This CDR3 reads CASSAVQATYNEQFF. The DNA for the CDR3 is TGTGCCAGCAGCGCGGTCCAAGCTACCTACAATGAGCAGTTCTTC.

This clonotype appeared a few times. The rearrangement uses TRBV4-3 and TRBJ1-1; 7 bases are shared with TRBD1. The CDR3 has 15 residues. CDR1 and CDR2 from the germline V gene are LGHNA and YSLEER. Trimming took 4 bases from V and 4 from J; bases not matched to a gene: 9. This CDR3 reads CASSPRQGGGTEAFF. The CDR3, as DNA: TGCGCCAGCAGCCCCCGACAGGGCGGGGGCACTGAAGCTTTCTTT.

V and J are TRBV5-1 and TRBJ2-2; TRBD2 aligns across 10 bases. The junction had 2 bases not matched to a gene; V was cut back by 0 bases and J by 0 bases. Germline V gives CDR1 SGHRS, CDR2 YFSETQ. The CDR3 has 17 amino acids. CDR3 bases: TGCGCCAGCAGCTTGGCTAGCGGGGGAGCGAACACCGGGGAGCTGTTTTTT. Translated, it gives CASSLASGGANTGELFF.

The J gene is TRBJ1-5, the V gene TRBV2; 9 bases match TRBD1. Germline V gene lookup returns CDR1 SNHLY and CDR2 FYNNEI. The CDR3 is 15 residues long. The J segment lost 7 bases and the V segment lost 4 bases, leaving 8 bases of the junction unmatched. CDR3 amino acids: CASSAIGQGRQPQHF. The CDR3 DNA reads TGTGCCAGCAGTGCCATAGGACAGGGGCGGCAGCCCCAGCATTTT. Drawing the rest from reference TRBV2 and TRBJ1-5, the complete variable domain is EPEVTQTPSHQVTQMGQEVILRCVPISNHLYFYWYRQILGQKVEFLVSFYNNEISEKSEIFDDQFSVERPDGSNFTLKIRSTKLEDSAMYFCASSAIGQGRQPQHFGDGTRLSIL.

This clonotype has only a few counts. The chain couples TRBV4-3 to TRBJ2-5; D gene unclear. Germline values: CDR1 LGHNA, CDR2 YSLEER. This CDR3 region has 15 residues. Trimming left V 0 bases short and J 5 bases short, with 13 bases between. Written as DNA, the CDR3 is TGCGCCAGCAGCCAAGACACGGTCCACACGGAGACCCAGTACTTC. It is translated as CASSQDTVHTETQYF.

The gene calls are TRBV6-5 and TRBJ1-5; D is unresolved. This CDR3 region has 15 residues. Germline-derived CDR1 and CDR2 are MNHEY and SVGAGI. The V gene lost 2 bases and the J gene lost 0 bases, with 8 bases spanning the gap. The CDR3, as DNA: TGTGCCAGCAGTTACGGCAGGTATAGCAATCAGCCCCAGCATTTT. Protein: CASSYGRYSNQPQHF.

By share of the sample, this clonotype is medium-sized. The genes are TRBV5-1 and TRBJ2-5, with D perhaps matching TRBD1 (6 bases). In germline, CDR1 is SGHRS, CDR2 YFSETQ. V lost 0 bases and J 5 bases, leaving 17 bases between the germline ends. The length of the CDR3 is 16 residues. The CDR3 protein is CASSLAGGDSGETQYF. The CDR3 bases are TGCGCCAGCAGCTTGGCTGGGGGCGATTCAGGCGAGACCCAGTACTTC.